Reported below is one T cell receptor (beta chain). The CDR3 totals 14 residues. The junction had 6 bases not matched to a gene; V was cut back by 6 bases and J by 5 bases. The germline gives CDR1 SNHLY, CDR2 FYNNEI. In the PCR, 60 Vbeta and 13 Jbeta primers were used. Clones were sequenced by immunoSEQ multiplex PCR, and TCRdb holds only the in-frame ones, with some missing. The sample has some 140,000 clones, around 75% seen once. The sample is drawn from a study of cytomegalovirus exposure and HLA in healthy donors. J is TRBJ1-4 and V is TRBV2, with 7 positions matching TRBD1. The clonotype originates from a man aged 25-45 years in good health and CMV-seronegative. The sequenced sample was PBMCs. Here the CDR3 reads CASRGQFANEKLFF. CDR3 nucleotide sequence: TGTGCCAGCAGGGGACAGTTTGCGAATGAAAAACTGTTTTTT.